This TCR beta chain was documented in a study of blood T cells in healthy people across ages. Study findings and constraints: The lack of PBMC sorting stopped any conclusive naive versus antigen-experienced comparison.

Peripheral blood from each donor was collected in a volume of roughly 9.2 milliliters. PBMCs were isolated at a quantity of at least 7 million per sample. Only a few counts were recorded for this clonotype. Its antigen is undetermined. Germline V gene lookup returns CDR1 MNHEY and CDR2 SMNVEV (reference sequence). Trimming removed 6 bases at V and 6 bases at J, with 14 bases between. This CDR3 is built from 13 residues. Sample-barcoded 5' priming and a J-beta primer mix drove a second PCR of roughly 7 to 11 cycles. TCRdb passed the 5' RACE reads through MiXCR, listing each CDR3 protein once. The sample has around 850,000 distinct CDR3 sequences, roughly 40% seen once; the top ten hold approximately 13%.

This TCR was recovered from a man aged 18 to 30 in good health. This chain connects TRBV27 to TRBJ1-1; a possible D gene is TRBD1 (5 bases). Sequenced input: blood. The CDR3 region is CASRGPGVAEAFF. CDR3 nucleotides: TGTGCCAGCAGGGGACCGGGGGTCGCTGAAGCTTTCTTT.